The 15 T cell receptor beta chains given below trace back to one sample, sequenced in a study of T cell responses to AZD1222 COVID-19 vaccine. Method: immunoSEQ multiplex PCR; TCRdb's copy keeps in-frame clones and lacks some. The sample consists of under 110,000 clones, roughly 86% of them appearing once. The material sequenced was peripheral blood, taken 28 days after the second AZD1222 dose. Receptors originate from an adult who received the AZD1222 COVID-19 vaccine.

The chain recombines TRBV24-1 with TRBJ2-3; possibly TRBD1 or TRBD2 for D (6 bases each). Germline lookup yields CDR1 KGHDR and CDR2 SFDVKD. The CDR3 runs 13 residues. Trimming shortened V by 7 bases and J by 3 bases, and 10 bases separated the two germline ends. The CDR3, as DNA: TGTGCCACCAGCGGGGGACAAACAGATACGCAGTATTTT. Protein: CATSGGQTDTQYF.

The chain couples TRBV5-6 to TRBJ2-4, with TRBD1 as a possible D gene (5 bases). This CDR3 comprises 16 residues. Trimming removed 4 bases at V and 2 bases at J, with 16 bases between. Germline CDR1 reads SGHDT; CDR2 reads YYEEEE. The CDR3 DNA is TGTGCCAGCAGCCCCCGTAGGGGCGCAACCAAAAACATTCAGTACTTC. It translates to CASSPRRGATKNIQYF.

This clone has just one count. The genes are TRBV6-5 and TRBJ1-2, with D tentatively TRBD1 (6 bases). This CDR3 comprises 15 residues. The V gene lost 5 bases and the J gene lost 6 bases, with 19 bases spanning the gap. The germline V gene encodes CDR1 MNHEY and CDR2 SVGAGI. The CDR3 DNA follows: TGTGCCAGCAGTCGCCTATACAGGGAGGAAAATGGCTACACCTTC. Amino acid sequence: CASSRLYREENGYTF.

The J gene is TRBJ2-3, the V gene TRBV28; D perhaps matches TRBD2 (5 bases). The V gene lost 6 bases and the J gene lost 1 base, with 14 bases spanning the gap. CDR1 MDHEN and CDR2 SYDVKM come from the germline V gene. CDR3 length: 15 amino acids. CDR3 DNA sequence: TGTGCCAGCAGAGGAGGCGCTATTGGCACAGATACGCAGTATTTT. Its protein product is CASRGGAIGTDTQYF.

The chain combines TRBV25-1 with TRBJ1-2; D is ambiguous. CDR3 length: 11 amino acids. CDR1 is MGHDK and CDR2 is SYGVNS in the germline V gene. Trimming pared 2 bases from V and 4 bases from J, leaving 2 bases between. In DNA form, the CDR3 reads TGTGCCAGCAGTGAACTCTATGGCTACACCTTC. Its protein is CASSELYGYTF.

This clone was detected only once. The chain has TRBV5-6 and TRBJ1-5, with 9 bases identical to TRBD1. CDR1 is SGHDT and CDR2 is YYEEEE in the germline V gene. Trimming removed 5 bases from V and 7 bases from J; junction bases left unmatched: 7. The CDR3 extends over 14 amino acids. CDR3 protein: CASSLQGAGQPQHF. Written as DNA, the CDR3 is TGTGCCAGCAGTTTACAGGGGGCCGGACAGCCCCAGCATTTT.

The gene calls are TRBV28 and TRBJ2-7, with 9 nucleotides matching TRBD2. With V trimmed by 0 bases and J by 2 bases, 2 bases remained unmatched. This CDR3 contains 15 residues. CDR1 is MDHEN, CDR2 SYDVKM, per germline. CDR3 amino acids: CASSLWTSGTYEQYF. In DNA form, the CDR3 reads TGTGCCAGCAGTTTATGGACTAGCGGAACCTACGAGCAGTACTTC.

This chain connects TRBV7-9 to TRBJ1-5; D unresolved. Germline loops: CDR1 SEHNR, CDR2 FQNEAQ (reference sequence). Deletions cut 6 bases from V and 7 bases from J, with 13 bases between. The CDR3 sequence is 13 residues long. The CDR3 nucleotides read TGTGCCAGCAGTCCATTATCTGGGCAGCCCCAGCATTTT. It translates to CASSPLSGQPQHF.

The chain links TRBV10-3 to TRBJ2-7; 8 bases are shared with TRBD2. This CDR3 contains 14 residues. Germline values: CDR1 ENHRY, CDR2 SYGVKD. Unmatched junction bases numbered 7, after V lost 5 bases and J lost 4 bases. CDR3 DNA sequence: TGTGCCATCAGTCCGGGGGGGAGTCTTTACGAGCAGTACTTC. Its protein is CAISPGGSLYEQYF.

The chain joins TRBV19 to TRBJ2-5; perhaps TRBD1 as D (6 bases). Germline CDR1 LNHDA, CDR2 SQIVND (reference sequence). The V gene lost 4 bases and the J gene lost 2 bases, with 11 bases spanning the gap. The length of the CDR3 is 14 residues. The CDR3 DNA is TGTGCCAGTAGTAAAACAGGACAGCAAGAGACCCAGTACTTC. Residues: CASSKTGQQETQYF.

The CDR3 bases are TGTGCCAGCAGTGATTTGGGGTCCATGAACACTGAAGCTTTCTTT. This gives the protein CASSDLGSMNTEAFF. This chain connects TRBV6-1 to TRBJ1-1; D unresolved. CDR1 MNHNS and CDR2 SASEGT come from the germline V gene. Trimming cost V 3 bases and J 0 bases, with 11 bases left between them. This CDR3 has 15 amino acids.

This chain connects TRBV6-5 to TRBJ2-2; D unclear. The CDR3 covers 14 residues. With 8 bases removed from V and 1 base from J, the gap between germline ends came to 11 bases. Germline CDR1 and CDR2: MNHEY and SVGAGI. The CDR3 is CASHRSRNTGELFF. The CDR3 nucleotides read TGTGCCAGCCATCGAAGCCGGAACACCGGGGAGCTGTTTTTT.

CDR3 residues: CASSTPGAFYGYTF. CDR3 nucleotides: TGTGCCAGCAGTACACCAGGCGCGTTCTATGGCTACACCTTC. This rearrangement joins TRBV7-2 to TRBJ1-2; no clear D gene. Germline V gene sequence: CDR1 SGHTA, CDR2 FQGNSA. The CDR3 length is 14 residues. Trimming shortened V by 6 bases and J by 4 bases, and 15 bases separated the two germline ends.

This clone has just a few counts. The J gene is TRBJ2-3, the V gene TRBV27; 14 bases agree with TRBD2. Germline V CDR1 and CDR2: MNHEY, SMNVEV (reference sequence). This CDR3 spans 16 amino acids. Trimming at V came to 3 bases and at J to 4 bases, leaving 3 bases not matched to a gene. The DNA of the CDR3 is TGTGCCAGCAGTTTTGGACTAGCGGGGGGTCCAGATACGCAGTATTTT. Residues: CASSFGLAGGPDTQYF.

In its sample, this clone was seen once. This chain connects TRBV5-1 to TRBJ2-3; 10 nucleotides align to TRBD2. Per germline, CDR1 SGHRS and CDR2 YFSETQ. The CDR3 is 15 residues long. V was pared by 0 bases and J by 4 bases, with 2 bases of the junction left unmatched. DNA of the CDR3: TGCGCCAGCAGCTTGGTAGCGGGGGGTGCAGATACGCAGTATTTT. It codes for CASSLVAGGADTQYF.